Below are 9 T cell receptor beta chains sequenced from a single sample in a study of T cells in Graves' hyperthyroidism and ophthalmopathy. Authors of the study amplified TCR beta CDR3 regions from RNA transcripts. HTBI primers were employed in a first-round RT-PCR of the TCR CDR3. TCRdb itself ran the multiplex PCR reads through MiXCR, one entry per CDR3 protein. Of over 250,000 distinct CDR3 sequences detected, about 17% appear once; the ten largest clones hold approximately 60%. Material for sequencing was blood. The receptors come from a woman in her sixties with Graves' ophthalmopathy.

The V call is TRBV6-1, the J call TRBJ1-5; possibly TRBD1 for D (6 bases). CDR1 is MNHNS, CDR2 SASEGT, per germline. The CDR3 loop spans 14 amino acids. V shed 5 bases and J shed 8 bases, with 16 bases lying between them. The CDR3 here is CASSLNRAGEPQHF. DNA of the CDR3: TGTGCCAGCAGTTTAAACAGGGCCGGGGAGCCCCAGCATTTT.

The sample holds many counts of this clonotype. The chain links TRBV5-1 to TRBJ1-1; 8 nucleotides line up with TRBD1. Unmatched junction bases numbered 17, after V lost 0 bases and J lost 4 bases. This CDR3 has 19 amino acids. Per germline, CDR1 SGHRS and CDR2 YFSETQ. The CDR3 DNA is TGCGCCAGCAGCTTGGTAGCGGGCCGGAGGACAGGGTCGATCACTGAAGCTTTCTTT. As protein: CASSLVAGRRTGSITEAFF.

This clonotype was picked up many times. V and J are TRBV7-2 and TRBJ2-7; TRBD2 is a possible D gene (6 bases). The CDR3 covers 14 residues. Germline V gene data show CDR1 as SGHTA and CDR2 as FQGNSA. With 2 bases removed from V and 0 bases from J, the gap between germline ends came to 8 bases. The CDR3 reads CASSLRTNSYEQYF. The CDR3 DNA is TGTGCCAGCAGCTTACGGACTAACTCCTACGAGCAGTACTTC.

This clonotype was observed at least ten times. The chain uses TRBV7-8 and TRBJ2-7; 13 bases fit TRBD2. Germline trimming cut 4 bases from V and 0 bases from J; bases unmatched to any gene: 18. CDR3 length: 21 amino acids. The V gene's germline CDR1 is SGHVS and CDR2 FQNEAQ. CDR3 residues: CASSSHLRGLAGDPLSYEQYF. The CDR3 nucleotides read TGTGCCAGCAGCTCCCACCTTAGAGGACTAGCGGGAGACCCTCTCTCCTACGAGCAGTACTTC.

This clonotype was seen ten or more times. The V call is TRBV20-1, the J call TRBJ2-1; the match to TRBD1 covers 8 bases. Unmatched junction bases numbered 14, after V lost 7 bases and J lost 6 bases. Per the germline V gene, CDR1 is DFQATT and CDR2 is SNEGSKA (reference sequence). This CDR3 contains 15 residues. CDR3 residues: CSVPPRQGRFNEQFF. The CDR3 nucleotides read TGCAGTGTCCCGCCAAGACAGGGGAGGTTCAATGAGCAGTTCTTC.

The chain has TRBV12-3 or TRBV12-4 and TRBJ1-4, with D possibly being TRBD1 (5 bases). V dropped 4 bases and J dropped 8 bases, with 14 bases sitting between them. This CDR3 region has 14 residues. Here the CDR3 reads CASSYRDGQEKLFF. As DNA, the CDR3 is TGTGCCAGCAGTTACCGGGACGGCCAGGAAAAACTGTTTTTT.

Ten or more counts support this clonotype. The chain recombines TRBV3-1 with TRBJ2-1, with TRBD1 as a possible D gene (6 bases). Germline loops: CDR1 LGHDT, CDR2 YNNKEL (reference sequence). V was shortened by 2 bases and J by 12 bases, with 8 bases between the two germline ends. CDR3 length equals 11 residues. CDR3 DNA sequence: TGTGCCAGCAGCCAAACAGGGTGGCAGTTCTTC. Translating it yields CASSQTGWQFF.

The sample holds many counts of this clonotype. CDR3 region: CASSLGTSSYNEQFF. The CDR3 DNA follows: TGTGCCAGCAGCCTCGGGACTAGTAGCTACAATGAGCAGTTCTTC. The chain recombines TRBV9 with TRBJ2-1; 8 nucleotides agree with TRBD2. The V segment lost 4 bases and the J segment 3 bases; nucleotides outside the gene matches: 6. CDR1 and CDR2 from the germline V gene are SGDLS and YYNGEE. The CDR3 extends over 15 amino acids.

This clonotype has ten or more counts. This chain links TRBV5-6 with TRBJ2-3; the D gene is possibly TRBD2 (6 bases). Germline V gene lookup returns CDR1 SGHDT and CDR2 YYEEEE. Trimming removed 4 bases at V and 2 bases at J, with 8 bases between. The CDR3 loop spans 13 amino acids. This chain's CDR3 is CASSTGATDTQYF. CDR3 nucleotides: TGTGCCAGCAGCACGGGAGCCACAGATACGCAGTATTTT.